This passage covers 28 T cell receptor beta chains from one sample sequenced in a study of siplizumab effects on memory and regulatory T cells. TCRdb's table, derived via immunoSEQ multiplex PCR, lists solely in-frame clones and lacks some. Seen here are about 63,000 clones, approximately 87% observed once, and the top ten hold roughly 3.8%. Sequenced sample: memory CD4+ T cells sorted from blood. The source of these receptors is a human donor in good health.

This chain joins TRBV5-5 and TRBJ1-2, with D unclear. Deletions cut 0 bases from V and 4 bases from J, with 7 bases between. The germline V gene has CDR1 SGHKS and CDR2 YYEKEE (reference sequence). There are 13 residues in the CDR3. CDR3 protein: CASSLEEVYGYTF. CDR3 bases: TGTGCCAGCAGCTTGGAAGAAGTCTATGGCTACACCTTC.

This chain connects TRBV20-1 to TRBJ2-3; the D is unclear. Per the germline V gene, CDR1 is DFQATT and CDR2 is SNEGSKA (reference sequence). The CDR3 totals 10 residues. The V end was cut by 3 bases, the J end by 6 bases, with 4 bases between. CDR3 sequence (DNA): TGCAGTGCTAGTCGTGATACGCAGTATTTT. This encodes CSASRDTQYF.

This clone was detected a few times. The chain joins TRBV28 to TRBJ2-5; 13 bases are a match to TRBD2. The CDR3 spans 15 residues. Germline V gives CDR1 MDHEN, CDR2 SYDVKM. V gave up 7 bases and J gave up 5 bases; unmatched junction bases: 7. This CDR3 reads CASTGTSGTGETQYF. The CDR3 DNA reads TGTGCCAGCACCGGGACTAGCGGGACGGGGGAGACCCAGTACTTC.

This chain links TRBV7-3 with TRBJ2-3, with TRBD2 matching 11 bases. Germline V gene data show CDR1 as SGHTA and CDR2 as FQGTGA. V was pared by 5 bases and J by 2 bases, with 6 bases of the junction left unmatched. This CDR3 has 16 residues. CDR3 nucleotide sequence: TGTGCCAGCAGCCCTGGGACTAGCGGACCCACAGATACGCAGTATTTT. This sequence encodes CASSPGTSGPTDTQYF.

CDR3 loop: CASTHSGEKLFF. In DNA, the CDR3 is TGTGCCAGCACCCATTCAGGTGAAAAACTGTTTTTT. This chain connects TRBV5-4 to TRBJ1-4; the D is unclear. V was clipped by 6 bases and J by 7 bases, with 10 bases between them. The germline gives CDR1 SGHNT, CDR2 YYREEE (reference sequence). CDR3 length: 12 residues.

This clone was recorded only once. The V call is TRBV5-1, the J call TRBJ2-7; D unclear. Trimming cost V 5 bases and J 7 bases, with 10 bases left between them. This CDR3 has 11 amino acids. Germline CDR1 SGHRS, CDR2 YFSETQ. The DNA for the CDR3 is TGCGCCAGCAGTCAGTTGGGAGAGCAGTACTTC. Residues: CASSQLGEQYF.

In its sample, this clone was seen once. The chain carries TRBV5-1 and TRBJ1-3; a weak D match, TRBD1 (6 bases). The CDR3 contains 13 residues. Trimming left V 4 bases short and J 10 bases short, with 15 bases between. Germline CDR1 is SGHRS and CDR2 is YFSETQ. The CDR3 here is CASSRGGTKTIYF. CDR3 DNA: TGCGCCAGCAGCCGGGGGGGCACTAAAACCATATATTTT.

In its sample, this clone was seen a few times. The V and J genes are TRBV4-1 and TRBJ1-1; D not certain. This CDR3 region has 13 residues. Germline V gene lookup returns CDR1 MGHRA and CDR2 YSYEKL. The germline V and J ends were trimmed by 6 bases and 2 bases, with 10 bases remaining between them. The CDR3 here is CASRRLVNTEAFF. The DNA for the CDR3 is TGCGCCAGCAGAAGGTTAGTCAACACTGAAGCTTTCTTT.

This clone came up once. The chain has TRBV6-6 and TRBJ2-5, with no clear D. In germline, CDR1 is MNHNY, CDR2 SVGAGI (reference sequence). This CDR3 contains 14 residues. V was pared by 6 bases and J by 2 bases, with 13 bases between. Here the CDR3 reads CASSSPPEQETQYF. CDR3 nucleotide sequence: TGTGCCAGCAGCTCTCCCCCCGAGCAAGAGACCCAGTACTTC.

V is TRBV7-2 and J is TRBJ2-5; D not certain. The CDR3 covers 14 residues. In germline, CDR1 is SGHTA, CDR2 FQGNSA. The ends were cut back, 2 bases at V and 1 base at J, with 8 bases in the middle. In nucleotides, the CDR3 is TGTGCCAGCAGCTTAAGAGCAGCCCAAGAGACCCAGTACTTC. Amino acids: CASSLRAAQETQYF.

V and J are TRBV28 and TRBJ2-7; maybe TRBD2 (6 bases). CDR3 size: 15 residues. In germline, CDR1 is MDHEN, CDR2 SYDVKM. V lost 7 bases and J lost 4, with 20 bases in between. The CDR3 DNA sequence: TGTGCCAGCACAGTAGGTGGATTACTAGCTTACGAGCAGTACTTC. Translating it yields CASTVGGLLAYEQYF.

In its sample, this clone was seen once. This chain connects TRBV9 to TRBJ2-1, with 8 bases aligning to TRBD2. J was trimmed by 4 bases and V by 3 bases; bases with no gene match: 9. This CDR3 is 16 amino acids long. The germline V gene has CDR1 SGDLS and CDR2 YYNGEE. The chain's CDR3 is CASSADGASGYNEQFF. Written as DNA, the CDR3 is TGTGCCAGCAGCGCAGATGGGGCTAGCGGGTACAATGAGCAGTTCTTC.

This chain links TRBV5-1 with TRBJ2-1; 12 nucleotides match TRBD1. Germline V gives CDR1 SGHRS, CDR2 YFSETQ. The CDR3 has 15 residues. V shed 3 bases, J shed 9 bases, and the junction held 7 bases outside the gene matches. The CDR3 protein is CASSSWDRGRGEQFF. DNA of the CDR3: TGCGCCAGCAGCTCATGGGACAGGGGGCGCGGTGAGCAGTTCTTC.

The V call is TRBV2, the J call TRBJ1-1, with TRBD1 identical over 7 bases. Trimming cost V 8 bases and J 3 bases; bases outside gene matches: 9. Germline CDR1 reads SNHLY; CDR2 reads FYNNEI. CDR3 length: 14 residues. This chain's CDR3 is CASGSLQGYTEAFF. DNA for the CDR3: TGTGCCAGCGGAAGCTTACAGGGGTACACTGAAGCTTTCTTT. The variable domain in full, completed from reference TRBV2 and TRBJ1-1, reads EPEVTQTPSHQVTQMGQEVILRCVPISNHLYFYWYRQILGQKVEFLVSFYNNEISEKSEIFDDQFSVERPDGSNFTLKIRSTKLEDSAMYFCASGSLQGYTEAFFGQGTRLTVV.

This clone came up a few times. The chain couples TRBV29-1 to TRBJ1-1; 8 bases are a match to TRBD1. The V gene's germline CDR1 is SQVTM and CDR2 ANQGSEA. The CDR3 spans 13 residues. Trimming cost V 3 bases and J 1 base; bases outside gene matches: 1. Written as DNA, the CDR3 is TGCAGCGTTGACAGGGGGCAGAACACTGAAGCTTTCTTT. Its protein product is CSVDRGQNTEAFF.

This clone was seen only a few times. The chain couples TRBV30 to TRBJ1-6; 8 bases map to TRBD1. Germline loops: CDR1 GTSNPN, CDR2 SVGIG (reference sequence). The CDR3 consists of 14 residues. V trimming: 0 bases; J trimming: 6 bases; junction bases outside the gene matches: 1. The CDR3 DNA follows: TGTGCCTGGAGTGTAGACAGGGGTAATTCACCCCTCCACTTT. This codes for CAWSVDRGNSPLHF.

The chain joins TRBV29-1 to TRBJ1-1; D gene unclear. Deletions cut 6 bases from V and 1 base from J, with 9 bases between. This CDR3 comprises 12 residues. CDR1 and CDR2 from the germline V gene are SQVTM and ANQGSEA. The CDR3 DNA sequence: TGCAGCGTCACCCGGGGGAACACTGAAGCTTTCTTT. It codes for CSVTRGNTEAFF.

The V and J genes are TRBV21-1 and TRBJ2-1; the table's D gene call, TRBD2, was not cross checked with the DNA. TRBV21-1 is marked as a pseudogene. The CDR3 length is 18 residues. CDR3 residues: CASSKVASGRLSYNEQFF. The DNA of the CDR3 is TGTGCCAGCAGCAAAGTTGCTAGCGGGAGGTTGAGCTACAATGAGCAGTTCTTC.

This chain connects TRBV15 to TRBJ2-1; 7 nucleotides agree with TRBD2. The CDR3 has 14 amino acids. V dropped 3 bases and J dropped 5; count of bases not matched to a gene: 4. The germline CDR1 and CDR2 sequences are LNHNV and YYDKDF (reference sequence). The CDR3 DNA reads TGTGCCACCAGCAGTGGGGGGGGGAACAATGAGCAGTTCTTC. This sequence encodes CATSSGGGNNEQFF.

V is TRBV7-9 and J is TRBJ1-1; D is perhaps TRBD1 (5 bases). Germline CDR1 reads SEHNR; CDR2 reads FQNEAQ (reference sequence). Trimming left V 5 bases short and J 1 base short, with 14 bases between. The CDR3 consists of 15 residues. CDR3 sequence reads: CASSPRQKPNTEAFF. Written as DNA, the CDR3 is TGTGCCAGCAGCCCGCGACAGAAACCGAACACTGAAGCTTTCTTT.

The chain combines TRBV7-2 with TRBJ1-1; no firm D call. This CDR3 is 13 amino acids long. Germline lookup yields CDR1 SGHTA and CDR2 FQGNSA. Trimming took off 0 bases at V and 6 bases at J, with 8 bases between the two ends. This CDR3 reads CASSLAGVPEAFF. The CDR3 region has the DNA TGTGCCAGCAGCTTAGCGGGAGTTCCTGAAGCTTTCTTT.

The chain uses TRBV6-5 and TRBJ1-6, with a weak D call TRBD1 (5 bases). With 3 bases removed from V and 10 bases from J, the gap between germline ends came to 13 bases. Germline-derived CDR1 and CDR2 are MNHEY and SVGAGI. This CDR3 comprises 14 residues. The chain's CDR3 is CASSYRQGGSPLHF. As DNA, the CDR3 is TGTGCCAGCAGTTATCGTCAGGGAGGGTCACCCCTCCACTTT.

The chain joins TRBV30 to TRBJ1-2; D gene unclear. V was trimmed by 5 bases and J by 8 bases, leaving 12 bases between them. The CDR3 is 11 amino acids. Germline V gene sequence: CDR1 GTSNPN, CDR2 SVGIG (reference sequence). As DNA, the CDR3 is TGTGCCTGGGTCCTTCTAGGGGGCTACACCTTC. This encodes CAWVLLGGYTF.

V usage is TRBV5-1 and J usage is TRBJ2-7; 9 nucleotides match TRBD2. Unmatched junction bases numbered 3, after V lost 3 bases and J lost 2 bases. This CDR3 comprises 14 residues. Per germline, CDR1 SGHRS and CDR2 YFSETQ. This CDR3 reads CASSSTSGPYEQYF. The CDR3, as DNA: TGCGCCAGCAGCTCTACTAGCGGGCCCTACGAGCAGTACTTC.

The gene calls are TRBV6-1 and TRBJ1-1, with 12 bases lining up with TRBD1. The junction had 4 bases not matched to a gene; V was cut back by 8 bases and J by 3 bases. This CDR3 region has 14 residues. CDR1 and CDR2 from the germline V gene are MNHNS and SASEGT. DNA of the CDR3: TGTGCCAGCGGGACAGGGGGCAAGGACACTGAAGCTTTCTTT. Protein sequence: CASGTGGKDTEAFF.

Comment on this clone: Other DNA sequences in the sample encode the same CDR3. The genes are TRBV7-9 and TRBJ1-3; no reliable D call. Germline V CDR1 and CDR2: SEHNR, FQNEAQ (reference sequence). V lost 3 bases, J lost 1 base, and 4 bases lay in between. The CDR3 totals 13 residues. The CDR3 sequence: CASSLDSGNTIYF. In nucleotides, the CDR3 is TGTGCCAGCAGCTTGGATTCTGGAAACACCATATATTTT.

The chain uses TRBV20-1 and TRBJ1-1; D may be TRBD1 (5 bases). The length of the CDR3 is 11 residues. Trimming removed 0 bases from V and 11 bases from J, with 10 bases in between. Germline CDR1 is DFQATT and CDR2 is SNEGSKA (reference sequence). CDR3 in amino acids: CSARDPGGAFF. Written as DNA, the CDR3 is TGCAGTGCTAGAGATCCGGGGGGTGCTTTCTTT.

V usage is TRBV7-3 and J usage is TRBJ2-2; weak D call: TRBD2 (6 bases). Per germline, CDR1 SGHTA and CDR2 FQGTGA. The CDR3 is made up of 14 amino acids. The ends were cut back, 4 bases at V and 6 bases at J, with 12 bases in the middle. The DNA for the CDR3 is TGTGCCAGCAGCTCCGGGAGTAAGGCCGGGGAGCTGTTTTTT. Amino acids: CASSSGSKAGELFF.